The T cell receptor beta chain under discussion was sequenced for a study of cytomegalovirus exposure and HLA in healthy donors. Looking at the study overall: The roughly 110 validation repertoires were reported in a later analysis to have been generated on the same platform as the roughly 670 first-cohort repertoires. Study results and limitations: TCR clusters originating in the first cohort tended to co-occur in the 100 to 150 validation repertoires, according to a later analysis.

Separation from the approximately 710-subject first cohort characterized the roughly 130-subject validation cohort, to which the donors belonged. About this clone itself: The antigen is undetermined.

TCRdb's table, derived via immunoSEQ multiplex PCR, lists solely in-frame clones and lacks some. The sample lists about 190,000 clones, about 84% occurring once. The sequence was obtained from a woman between 18 and 29 years old in good health and CMV-seronegative. The source material was PBMCs.

The CDR3, as DNA: TGTGCCTGGAGGCCAGGGGTTGGGGCCAACGTCCTGACTTTC. Residues: CAWRPGVGANVLTF. V gene TRBV30 combines with J gene TRBJ2-6; a possible D gene is TRBD1 (6 bases). CDR3 length: 14 amino acids. Trimming stripped 3 bases from V and 3 bases from J, with 9 bases between. The germline gives CDR1 GTSNPN, CDR2 SVGIG (reference sequence).